The 21 T cell receptor beta chains below come from one sample, sequenced in a study of tumor-infiltrating lymphocytes in primary liver carcinoma. Scientists recovered RNA and DNA together from around 18-30 mg of unsorted bulk tissue. Researchers generated TCR beta cDNA from about 500 ng of total RNA, relying on a constant-region primer. Researchers made the TCR beta libraries by running three nested multiplex PCR rounds with slightly modified ARM-PCR. TRBV1-TRBV30 forward and Cbeta reverse primers drove the first two roughly 10-cycle rounds. TCRdb re-derived calls from the multiplex PCR reads in MiXCR, one entry per CDR3 protein. Here the sample spans around 79,000 distinct CDR3 sequences, roughly 72% being singletons. The sample was tumor-adjacent normal liver tissue. The receptors here all came from a middle-aged man with primary liver carcinoma and hepatitis B virus infection.

This CDR3 reads CASSTQGAYGYTF. CDR3 nucleotide sequence: TGTGCCAGCAGTACACAGGGGGCCTATGGCTACACCTTC. This chain links TRBV28 with TRBJ1-2; 9 bases fit TRBD1. This CDR3 is 13 amino acids long. Trimming cost V 5 bases and J 4 bases; bases outside gene matches: 2. The germline gives CDR1 MDHEN, CDR2 SYDVKM.

Points on this clonotype: An end of the junction does not agree with germline; a read error may underlie this. The chain carries TRBV29-1 and TRBJ2-1; D could derive from TRBD1 or TRBD2 (5 bases each). Germline V gene lookup returns CDR1 SQVTM and CDR2 ANQGSEA. This CDR3 has 12 amino acids. CDR3 residues: CSVEDRGNERSF. Here the CDR3 DNA reads TGCAGCGTTGAAGATCGGGGCAATGAGCGGTCCTTC.

The table lists this clonotype with many counts. The chain carries TRBV6-6 and TRBJ1-5; maybe TRBD1 (5 bases). The CDR3 spans 18 residues. The V end lost 0 bases, the J end lost 0 bases, and 15 bases lay between the germline ends. In germline, CDR1 is MNHNY, CDR2 SVGAGI (reference sequence). The CDR3 bases are TGTGCCAGCAGTTACTCGAGCCGGGGCGGGCATAGCAATCAGCCCCAGCATTTT. Its protein is CASSYSSRGGHSNQPQHF.

This clonotype occurred once. The missing conserved phenylalanine or tryptophan at the end of this CDR3 makes a read error likely. The chain combines TRBV4-2 with TRBJ2-7; D is uncertain. The V gene's germline CDR1 is LGHNA and CDR2 YNFKEQ. There are 14 residues in the CDR3. The CDR3 loop reads CASTEGLSSYEQYL. CDR3 coding DNA: TGTGCAAGCACGGAAGGCTTGAGTTCCTACGAGCAGTACTTA.

Regarding this clonotype: An end of the junction differs from the germline gene, which may be a read error. The chain is built from TRBV11-2 and TRBJ1-2; possible D gene TRBD1, 6 bases. Germline lookup yields CDR1 SGHAT and CDR2 FQNNGV. The CDR3 covers 17 residues. DNA for the CDR3: TGTACCAGCAGCCCCGAGATTTCGGGACAAGTTAACTATGACTACACCTTC. This translates into CTSSPEISGQVNYDYTF.

This clonotype has a single count. Its ends do not fully match the called genes, so a read error is possible. The chain is built from TRBV29-1 and TRBJ2-5; 13 positions match TRBD2. The CDR3 runs to 15 residues. The V gene's germline CDR1 is SQVTM and CDR2 ANQGSEA. CDR3 coding DNA: TGCAGCGTTCGGACTAGCGGGAGTTGGACAGAGACCCAGTACTTT. It translates to CSVRTSGSWTETQYF.

This clonotype was observed a few times. The CDR3 end shows no conserved phenylalanine or tryptophan, and so a read error is likely. This chain joins TRBV4-1 and TRBJ2-1, with D maybe TRBD2 (6 bases). Germline V lookup: CDR1 MGHRA, CDR2 YSYEKL. This CDR3 comprises 14 residues. The V end lost 4 bases, the J end lost 9 bases, and 16 bases lay between the germline ends. The CDR3 spells CASSLDYMGGEQFL. The DNA of the CDR3 is TGCGCCAGCAGCCTGGACTATATGGGAGGTGAGCAGTTCCTT.

Note on this clonotype: A read error may account for a junction end that differs from germline. J is TRBJ2-1 and V is TRBV6-5; 8 nucleotides align to TRBD2. CDR1 and CDR2 (germline): MNHEY, SVGAGI. This CDR3 spans 15 amino acids. The CDR3 DNA follows: TGTGCCAGCATGCGATCCGGGACTAGATGGGATGAGCAGTTCTTT. Its protein is CASMRSGTRWDEQFF.

About this clonotype itself: A junction boundary mismatches the germline segment, possibly from a read error. This chain connects TRBV4-2 to TRBJ2-7, with TRBD2 identical over 9 bases. The CDR3 loop spans 16 amino acids. Germline V lookup: CDR1 LGHNA, CDR2 YNFKEQ. The CDR3 loop is CASNQAASGISYEQYF. The DNA of the CDR3 is TGCGCCAGCAACCAAGCGGCTAGCGGGATTTCCTACGAGCAGTACTTC.

Concerning this clonotype itself: The junction departs from germline at one end; a sequencing error may be responsible. The chain employs TRBV11-2 and TRBJ1-2, with D perhaps matching TRBD1 (6 bases). The CDR3 consists of 15 residues. From germline, CDR1 is SGHAT and CDR2 FQNNGV. As DNA, the CDR3 is TGTGGCAGCAGCTATACAGGGTGCTCCTCCCCTGGCTACGCCTTC. Translation: CGSSYTGCSSPGYAF.

A word on this clonotype: A much larger clone lies one base from this, so it may be a read error. The chain employs TRBV29-1 and TRBJ2-2; tentatively, D is TRBD1 (5 bases). CDR1 is SQVTM, CDR2 ANQGSEA, per germline. This CDR3 spans 15 amino acids. The V end lost 4 bases, the J end lost 3 bases, and 15 bases lay between the germline ends. As DNA, the CDR3 is TGCAGCGTTGTAGGACATGGGGATCACACCGGGGAGCTGTTTTTT. Amino acid sequence: CSVVGHGDHTGELFF.

On this clonotype itself: A much larger clone lies a single base off, so this may be a read error. CDR3 nucleotides: TGTGCCAGCAGCTCCGGACCAATGAACTATAGCTACACCTTC. Encoded protein: CASSSGPMNYSYTF. The genes are TRBV6-2 or TRBV6-3 and TRBJ1-2, with D unresolved. CDR3 length equals 14 residues. Germline V gene data show CDR1 as MNHEY and CDR2 as SVGEGT.

V gene TRBV6-5 combines with J gene TRBJ2-7; D is possibly TRBD1 (6 bases). The CDR3 length is 16 residues. The germline V gene has CDR1 MNHEY and CDR2 SVGAGI. V shed 6 bases and J shed 4 bases, with 22 bases lying between them. CDR3: CASRPRQAVSFYEQYF. As DNA, the CDR3 is TGTGCCAGCAGGCCCAGACAGGCAGTATCGTTTTACGAGCAGTACTTC.

As concerns this clonotype: A much larger clonotype is one base distant, so this may be a read error. The rearrangement links TRBV28 to TRBJ2-1; D uncertain. Trimming removed 3 bases at V and 10 bases at J, with 7 bases between. The CDR3 runs 11 residues. The V gene's germline CDR1 is MDHEN and CDR2 SYDVKM. In DNA, the CDR3 is TGTGCCAGCAGTTTCTTCCAGGAGCAGTTCTTC. Translating it yields CASSFFQEQFF.

A remark on this clonotype: A junction boundary mismatches the germline segment, possibly from a read error. The rearrangement uses TRBV6-1 and TRBJ2-2; 11 nucleotides align to TRBD2. Germline-derived CDR1 and CDR2 are MNHNS and SASEGT. CDR3 size: 14 residues. CDR3 nucleotide sequence: TGTGCCAGGGGGGGACTAGCGGTGACCGGGGAGCTATTTTTT. Protein product: CARGGLAVTGELFF.

This clonotype was found many times. The CDR3 reads CASSTPLASGGTQYF. The CDR3 DNA reads TGTGCCAGCAGTACCCCTCTTGCGAGTGGAGGGACCCAGTACTTC. The chain carries TRBV28 and TRBJ2-5, with a tentative D call TRBD2 (5 bases). V lost 5 bases and J lost 7, with 20 bases in between. The length of the CDR3 is 15 residues. Germline CDR1 MDHEN, CDR2 SYDVKM.

This clonotype has only one observation. One base away lies a much larger clone, so this may be a sequencing read error. The chain employs TRBV11-2 and TRBJ2-6, with D hard to call. Trimming left V 0 bases short and J 17 bases short, with 17 bases between. CDR3 length equals 14 residues. Looked up from germline, CDR1 is SGHAT and CDR2 is FQNNGV. CDR3 in DNA: TGTGCCAGCAGCTTAGATGATTGGGCCAACATCGTGACTTTC. Amino acids: CASSLDDWANIVTF.

Remarks on this clonotype: A read error may be the cause here, since a much bigger clone is one base away. The chain joins TRBV5-1 to TRBJ2-3; 8 bases line up with TRBD1. V shed 2 bases, J shed 2 bases, and the junction held 7 bases outside the gene matches. The length of the CDR3 is 16 residues. Germline-derived CDR1 and CDR2 are SGHRS and YFSETQ. The CDR3, as DNA: TGCGCCAGCAGCTTCCGGACAGGGAAGGACACAGATACGCAGTATTTT. This translates into CASSFRTGKDTDTQYF.

This clonotype has just one count. The junction departs from germline at one end; a sequencing error may be responsible. This chain connects TRBV7-8 to TRBJ2-1; D possibly corresponds to TRBD2 (5 bases). Germline assignment: CDR1 SGHVS and CDR2 FQNEAQ. This CDR3 region has 18 residues. The CDR3 sequence: CASSPLGGSAVSYNEQSF. CDR3 sequence (DNA): TGTGCTAGCAGTCCGCTTGGAGGCTCAGCGGTCTCCTACAATGAGCAGTCCTTC.

This clonotype came up many times. A read error is possible here, since a much larger clone lies one base away. J is TRBJ2-7 and V is TRBV11-2, with 9 bases aligning to TRBD1. This CDR3 is built from 17 residues. Germline CDR1 and CDR2: SGHAT and FQNNGV. CDR3 coding DNA: TGTGCCAGCAGCTTAGATGTAAGGGGACAGGGATCCTGCGAGCAGTACTTC. The encoded protein is CASSLDVRGQGSCEQYF.

With regard to this clonotype: This may stem from a read error, because a much larger clone lies one nucleotide away. The chain combines TRBV25-1 with TRBJ1-2; no reliable D call. The CDR3 is made up of 12 amino acids. CDR1 is MGHDK, CDR2 SYGVNS, per germline. CDR3 coding DNA: TGTGCCAGCAGTGACCACAATTATGGCTACATCTTC. Protein: CASSDHNYGYIF.